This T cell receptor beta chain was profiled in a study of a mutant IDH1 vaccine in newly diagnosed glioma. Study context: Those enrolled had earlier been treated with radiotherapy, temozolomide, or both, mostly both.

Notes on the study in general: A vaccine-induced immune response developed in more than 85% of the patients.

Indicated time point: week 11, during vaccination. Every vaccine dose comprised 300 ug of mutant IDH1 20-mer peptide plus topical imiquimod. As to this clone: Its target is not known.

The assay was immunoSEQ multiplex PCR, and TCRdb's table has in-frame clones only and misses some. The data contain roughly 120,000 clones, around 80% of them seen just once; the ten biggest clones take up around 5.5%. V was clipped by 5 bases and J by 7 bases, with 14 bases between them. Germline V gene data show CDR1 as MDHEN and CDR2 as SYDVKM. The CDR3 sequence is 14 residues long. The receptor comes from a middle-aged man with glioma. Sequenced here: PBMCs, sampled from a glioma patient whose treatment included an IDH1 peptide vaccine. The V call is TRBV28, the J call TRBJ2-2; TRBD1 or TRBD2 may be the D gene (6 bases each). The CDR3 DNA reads TGTGCCAGCAGTACGGAGGGGGGTGGCGGGGAGCTGTTTTTT. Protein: CASSTEGGGGELFF.